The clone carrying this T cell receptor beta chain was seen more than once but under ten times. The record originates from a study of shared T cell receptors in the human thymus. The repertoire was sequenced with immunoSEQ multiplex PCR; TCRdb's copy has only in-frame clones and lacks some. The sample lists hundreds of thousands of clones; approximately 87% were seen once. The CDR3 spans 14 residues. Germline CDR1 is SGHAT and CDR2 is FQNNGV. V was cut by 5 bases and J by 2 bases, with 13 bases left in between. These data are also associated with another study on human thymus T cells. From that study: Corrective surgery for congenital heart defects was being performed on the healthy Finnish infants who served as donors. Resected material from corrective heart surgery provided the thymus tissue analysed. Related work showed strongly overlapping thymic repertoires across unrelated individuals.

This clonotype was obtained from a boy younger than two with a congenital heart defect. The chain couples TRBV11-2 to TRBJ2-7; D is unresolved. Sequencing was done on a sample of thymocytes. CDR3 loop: CASSEVRPPYEQYF. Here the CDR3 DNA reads TGTGCCAGCAGCGAGGTACGCCCTCCCTACGAGCAGTACTTC.